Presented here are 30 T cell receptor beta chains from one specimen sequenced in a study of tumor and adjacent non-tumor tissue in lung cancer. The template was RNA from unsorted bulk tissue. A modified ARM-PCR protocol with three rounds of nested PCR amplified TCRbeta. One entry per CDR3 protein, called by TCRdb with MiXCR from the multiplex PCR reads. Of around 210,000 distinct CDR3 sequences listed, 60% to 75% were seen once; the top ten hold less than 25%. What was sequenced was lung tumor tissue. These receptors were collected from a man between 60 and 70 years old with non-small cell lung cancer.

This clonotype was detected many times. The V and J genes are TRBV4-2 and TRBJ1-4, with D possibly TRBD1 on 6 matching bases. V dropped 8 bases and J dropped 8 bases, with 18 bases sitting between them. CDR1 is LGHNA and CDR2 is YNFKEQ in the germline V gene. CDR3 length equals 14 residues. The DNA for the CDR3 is TGTGCCAGCTGCACGGAACAGGGAGAGGAAAAACTGTTTTTT. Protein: CASCTEQGEEKLFF.

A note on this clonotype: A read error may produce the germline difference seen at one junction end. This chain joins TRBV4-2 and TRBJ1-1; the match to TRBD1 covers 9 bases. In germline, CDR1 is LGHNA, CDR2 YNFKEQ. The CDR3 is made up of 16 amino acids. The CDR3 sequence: CASSRATGTGNAEAVF. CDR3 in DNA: TGTGCCAGCAGCCGAGCAACCGGGACAGGGAACGCTGAAGCTGTCTTT.

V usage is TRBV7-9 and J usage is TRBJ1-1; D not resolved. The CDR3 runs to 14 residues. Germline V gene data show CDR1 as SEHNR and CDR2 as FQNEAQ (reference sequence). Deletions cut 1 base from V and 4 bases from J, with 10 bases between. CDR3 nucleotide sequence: TGTGCCAGCAGCTTAGAAGGGCAGAGCACTGAAGCTTTCTTT. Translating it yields CASSLEGQSTEAFF.

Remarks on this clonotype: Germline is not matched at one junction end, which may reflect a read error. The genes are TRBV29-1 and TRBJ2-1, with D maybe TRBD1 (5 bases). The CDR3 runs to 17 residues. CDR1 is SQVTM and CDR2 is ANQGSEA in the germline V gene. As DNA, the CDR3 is TGCAGCGCGCGAAGCAGGGTCCCGCCACTTTCCTATAATGAGCAGTTCTTC. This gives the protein CSARSRVPPLSYNEQFF.

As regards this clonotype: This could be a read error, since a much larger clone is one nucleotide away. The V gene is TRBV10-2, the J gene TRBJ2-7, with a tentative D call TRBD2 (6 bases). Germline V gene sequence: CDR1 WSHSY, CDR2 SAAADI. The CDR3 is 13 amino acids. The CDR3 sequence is CTSRGLFSYEQYF. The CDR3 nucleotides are TGCACCAGCAGAGGACTATTTTCCTACGAGCAGTACTTC.

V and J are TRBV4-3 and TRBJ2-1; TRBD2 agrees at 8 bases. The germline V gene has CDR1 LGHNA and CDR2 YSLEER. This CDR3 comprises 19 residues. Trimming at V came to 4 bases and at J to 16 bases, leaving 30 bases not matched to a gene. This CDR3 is CASSRDRIPGTRAYNDQFF. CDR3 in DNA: TGCGCCAGCAGCCGAGATCGGATCCCCGGGACTAGAGCCTACAATGACCAATTCTTC.

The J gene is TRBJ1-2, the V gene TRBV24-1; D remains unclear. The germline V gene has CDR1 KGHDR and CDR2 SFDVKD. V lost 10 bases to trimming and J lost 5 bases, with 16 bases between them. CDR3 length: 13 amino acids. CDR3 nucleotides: TGTGCCACTAGAGGTACAGAGGAGTATGGCTACACCTTC. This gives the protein CATRGTEEYGYTF.

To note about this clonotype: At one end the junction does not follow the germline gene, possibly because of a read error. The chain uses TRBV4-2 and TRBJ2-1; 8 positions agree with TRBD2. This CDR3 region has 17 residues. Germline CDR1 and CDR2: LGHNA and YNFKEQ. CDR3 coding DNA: TGTGCCAGCATCCAAGATGTCCGGGGGGGGGCCTACAATGAGCAGTTCTTC. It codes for CASIQDVRGGAYNEQFF.

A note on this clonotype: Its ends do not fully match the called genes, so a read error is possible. The CDR3 nucleotides read TGCATTGCTAGAGGACCCTCGACTAGCACAGATATGCAGTATTTT. This gives the protein CIARGPSTSTDMQYF. The V call is TRBV20-1, the J call TRBJ2-3, with 7 bases identical to TRBD2. This CDR3 has 15 residues. In germline, CDR1 is DFQATT, CDR2 SNEGSKA (reference sequence).

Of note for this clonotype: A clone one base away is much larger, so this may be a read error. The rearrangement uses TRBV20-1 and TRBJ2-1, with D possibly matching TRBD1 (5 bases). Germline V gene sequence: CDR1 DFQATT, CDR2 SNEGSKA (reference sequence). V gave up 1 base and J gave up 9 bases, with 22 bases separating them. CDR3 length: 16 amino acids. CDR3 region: CSARGIGQSIVGEQFF. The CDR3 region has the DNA TGCAGTGCTAGAGGTATCGGACAATCTATAGTCGGTGAGCAGTTCTTC.

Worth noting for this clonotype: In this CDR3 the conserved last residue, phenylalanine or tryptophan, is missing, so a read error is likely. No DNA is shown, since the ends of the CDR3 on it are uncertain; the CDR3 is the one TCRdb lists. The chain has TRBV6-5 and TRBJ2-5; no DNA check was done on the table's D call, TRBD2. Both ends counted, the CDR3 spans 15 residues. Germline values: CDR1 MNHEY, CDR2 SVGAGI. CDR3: CASRMGSGGAETQYY.

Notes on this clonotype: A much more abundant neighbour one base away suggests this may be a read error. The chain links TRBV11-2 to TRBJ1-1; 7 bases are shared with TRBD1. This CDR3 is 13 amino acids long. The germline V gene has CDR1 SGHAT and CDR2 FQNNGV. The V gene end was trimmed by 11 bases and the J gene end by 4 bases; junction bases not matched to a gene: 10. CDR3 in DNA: TGTGCCGGTAGCCCGACAGGGTTCACTGAAGCTTTCTTT. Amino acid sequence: CAGSPTGFTEAFF. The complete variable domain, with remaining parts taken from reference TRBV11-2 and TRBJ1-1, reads EAGVAQSPRYKIIEKRQSVAFWCNPISGHATLYWYQQILGQGPKLLIQFQNNGVVDDSQLPKDRFSAERLKGVDSTLKIQPAKLEDSAVYLCAGSPTGFTEAFFGQGTRLTVV.

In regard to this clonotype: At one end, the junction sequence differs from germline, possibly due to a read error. The CDR3 bases are TGTACCAGCAGCCCCAACAGGGTGAATTTTGAAAAACTGTTTTTT. Its translation: CTSSPNRVNFEKLFF. J is TRBJ1-4 and V is TRBV11-3; possible D gene TRBD1, 6 bases. There are 15 residues in the CDR3. CDR1 is SGHNT, CDR2 YENEEA, per germline.

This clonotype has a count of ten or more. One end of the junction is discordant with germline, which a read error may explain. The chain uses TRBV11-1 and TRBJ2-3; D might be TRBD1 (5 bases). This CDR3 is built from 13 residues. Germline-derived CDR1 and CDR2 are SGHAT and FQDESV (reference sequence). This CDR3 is CASEVQGTDTQYF. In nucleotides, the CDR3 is TGTGCCAGCGAGGTCCAGGGCACGGATACGCAGTATTTT.

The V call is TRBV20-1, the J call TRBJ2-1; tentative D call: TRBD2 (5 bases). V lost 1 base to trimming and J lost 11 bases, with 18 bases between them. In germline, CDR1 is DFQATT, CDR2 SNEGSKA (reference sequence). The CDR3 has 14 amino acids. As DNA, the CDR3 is TGCAGTGCTAGAGGGGAGATTGGTGTCTTCCAGCAGTTCTTC. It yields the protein CSARGEIGVFQQFF.

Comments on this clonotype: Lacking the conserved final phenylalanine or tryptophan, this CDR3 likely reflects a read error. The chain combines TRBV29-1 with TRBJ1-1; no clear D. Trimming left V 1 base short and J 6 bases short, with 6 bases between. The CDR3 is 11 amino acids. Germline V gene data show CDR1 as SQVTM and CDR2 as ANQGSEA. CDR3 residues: CSVEGSAEAFY. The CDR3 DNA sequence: TGCAGCGTTGAAGGATCCGCTGAAGCTTTCTAT.

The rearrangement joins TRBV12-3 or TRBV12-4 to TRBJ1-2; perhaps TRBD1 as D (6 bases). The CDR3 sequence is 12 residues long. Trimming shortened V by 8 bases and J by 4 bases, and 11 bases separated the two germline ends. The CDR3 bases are TGTGCCAGCCAGGGAGGGGGCTATGGCTACACCTTC. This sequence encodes CASQGGGYGYTF.

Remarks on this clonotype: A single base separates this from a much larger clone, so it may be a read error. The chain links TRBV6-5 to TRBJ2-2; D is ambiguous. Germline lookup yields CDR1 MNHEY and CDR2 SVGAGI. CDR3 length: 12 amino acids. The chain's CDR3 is CTSSYYPGELFF. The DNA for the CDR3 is TGTACCAGCAGTTACTACCCCGGGGAGCTGTTTTTT.

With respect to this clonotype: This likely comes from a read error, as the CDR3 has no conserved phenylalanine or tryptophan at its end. CDR3 loop: CASSPRAQGADTQYS. The CDR3, as DNA: TGCGCCAGCAGCCCCCGGGCGCAAGGCGCAGATACGCAGTATTCT. The chain couples TRBV4-3 to TRBJ2-3, with unresolved D. Trimming stripped 4 bases from V and 4 bases from J, with 15 bases between. This CDR3 region has 15 residues. CDR1 and CDR2 (germline): LGHNA, YSLEER.

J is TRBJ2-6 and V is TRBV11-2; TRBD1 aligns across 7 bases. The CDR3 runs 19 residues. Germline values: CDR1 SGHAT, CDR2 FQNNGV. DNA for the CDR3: TGTGCGAACAGCTTAGTTCCAAAGGACAGGTCCTCTGGGGCCAACGTCCTGACTTTC. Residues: CANSLVPKDRSSGANVLTF.

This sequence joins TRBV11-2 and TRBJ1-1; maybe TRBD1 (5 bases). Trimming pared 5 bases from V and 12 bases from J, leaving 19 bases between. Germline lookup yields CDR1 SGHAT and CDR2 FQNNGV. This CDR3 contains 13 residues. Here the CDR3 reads CASSTQGDTDSFF. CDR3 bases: TGTGCCAGCAGCACTCAGGGTGACACTGATTCTTTCTTT.

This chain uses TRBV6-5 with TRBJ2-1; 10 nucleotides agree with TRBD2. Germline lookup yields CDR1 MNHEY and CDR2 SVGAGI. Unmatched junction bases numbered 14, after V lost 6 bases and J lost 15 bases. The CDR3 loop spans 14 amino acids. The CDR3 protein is CASRLAGRRHVMFF. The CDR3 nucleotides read TGTGCCAGCAGACTAGCGGGAAGGAGGCATGTGATGTTCTTC.

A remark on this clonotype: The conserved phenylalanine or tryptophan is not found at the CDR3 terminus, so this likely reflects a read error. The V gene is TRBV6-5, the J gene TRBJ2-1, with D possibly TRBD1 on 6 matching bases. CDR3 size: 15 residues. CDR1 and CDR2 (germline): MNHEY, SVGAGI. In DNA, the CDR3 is TGTACCAGCAGTAATAGCAGGGGAAGAAACAATGAGCAGTTCTAC. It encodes CTSSNSRGRNNEQFY.

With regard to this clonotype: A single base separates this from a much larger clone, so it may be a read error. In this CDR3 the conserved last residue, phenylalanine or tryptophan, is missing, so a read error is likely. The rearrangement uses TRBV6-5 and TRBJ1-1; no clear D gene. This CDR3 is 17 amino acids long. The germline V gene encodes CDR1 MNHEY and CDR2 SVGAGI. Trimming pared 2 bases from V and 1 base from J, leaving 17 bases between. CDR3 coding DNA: TGTGCCAGCAGTTACGGCACCCCGGATAGGTGGAACACTGAAGCTTTCCTT. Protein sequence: CASSYGTPDRWNTEAFL.

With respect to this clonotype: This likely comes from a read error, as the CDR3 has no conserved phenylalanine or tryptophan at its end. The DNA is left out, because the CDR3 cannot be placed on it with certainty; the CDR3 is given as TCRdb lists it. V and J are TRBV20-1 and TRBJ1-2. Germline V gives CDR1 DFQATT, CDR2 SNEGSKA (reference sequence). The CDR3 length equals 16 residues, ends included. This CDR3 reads CSARDPESIANYGYTS.

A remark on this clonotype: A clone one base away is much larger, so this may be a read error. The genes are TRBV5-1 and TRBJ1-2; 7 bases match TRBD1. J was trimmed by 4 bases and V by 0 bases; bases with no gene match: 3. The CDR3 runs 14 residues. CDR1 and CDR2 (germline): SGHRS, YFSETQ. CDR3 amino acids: CASSLGTGAYGYTF. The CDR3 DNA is TGCGCCAGCAGCTTGGGCACAGGGGCCTATGGCTACACCTTC.

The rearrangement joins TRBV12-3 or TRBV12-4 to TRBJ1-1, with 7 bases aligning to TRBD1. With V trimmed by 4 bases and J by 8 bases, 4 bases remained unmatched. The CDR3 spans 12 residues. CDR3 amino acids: CASSSGGREAFF. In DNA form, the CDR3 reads TGTGCCAGCAGTTCAGGGGGGCGGGAAGCTTTCTTT.

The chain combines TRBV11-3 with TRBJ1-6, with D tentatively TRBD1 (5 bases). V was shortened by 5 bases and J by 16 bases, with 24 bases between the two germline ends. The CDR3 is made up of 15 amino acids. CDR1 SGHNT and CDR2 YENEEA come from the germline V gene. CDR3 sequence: CASSRDTGFNLPLHF. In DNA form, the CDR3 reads TGTGCCAGCAGCCGTGACACAGGATTTAATTTACCTCTCCACTTT.

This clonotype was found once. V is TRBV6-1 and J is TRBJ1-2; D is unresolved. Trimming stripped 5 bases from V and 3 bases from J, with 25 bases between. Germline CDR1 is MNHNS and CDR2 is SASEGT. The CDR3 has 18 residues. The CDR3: CASSKTLGGISDDYGYTF. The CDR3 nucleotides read TGTGCCAGCAGTAAGACCCTTGGTGGGATCTCAGACGACTATGGCTACACCTTC.

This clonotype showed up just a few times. The CDR3 loop is CASSLKGANSPLHF. DNA of the CDR3: TGCGCCAGCAGCTTGAAAGGGGCGAATTCACCCCTCCACTTT. The chain carries TRBV5-1 and TRBJ1-6; tentatively, D is TRBD1 (5 bases). V dropped 1 base and J dropped 7 bases, with 9 bases sitting between them. This CDR3 is built from 14 residues. The germline V gene has CDR1 SGHRS and CDR2 YFSETQ.